The sequence of this T cell receptor beta chain was determined in a study of blood T cell repertoires in COVID-19. V lost 4 bases, J lost 5 bases, and 9 bases stayed unmatched. This CDR3 region has 15 residues. Per the germline V gene, CDR1 is LGHNA and CDR2 is YNFKEQ. Clones were read by immunoSEQ multiplex PCR, and TCRdb kept only the in-frame ones, dropping some. The sample has 30,000 to 50,000 clones; roughly 80% are singletons. This rearrangement joins TRBV4-2 to TRBJ2-3, with 7 bases matching TRBD2. This clonotype was obtained from a man aged 45-60 years with active or convalescent COVID-19. The sequenced sample consisted of peripheral blood. In DNA, the CDR3 is TGTGCCAGCAGCCCCCGGGACCCGGGGGGAGATACGCAGTATTTT. Translated: CASSPRDPGGDTQYF.